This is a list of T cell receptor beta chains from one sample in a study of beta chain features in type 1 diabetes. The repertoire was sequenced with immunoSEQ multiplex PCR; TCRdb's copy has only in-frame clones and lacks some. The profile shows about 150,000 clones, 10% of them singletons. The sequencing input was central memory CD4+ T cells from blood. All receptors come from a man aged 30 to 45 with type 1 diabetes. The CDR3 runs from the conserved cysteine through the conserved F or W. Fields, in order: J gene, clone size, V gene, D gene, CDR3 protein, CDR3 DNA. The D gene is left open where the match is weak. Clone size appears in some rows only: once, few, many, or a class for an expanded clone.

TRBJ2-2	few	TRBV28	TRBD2	CASSRGTSGRSELFF	TGTGCCAGCAGTCGGGGGACTAGCGGGAGGTCGGAGCTGTTTTTT
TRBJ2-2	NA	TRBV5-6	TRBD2	CASSSSGRAAGELFF	TGTGCCAGCAGCTCAAGCGGGAGGGCCGCCGGGGAGCTGTTTTTT
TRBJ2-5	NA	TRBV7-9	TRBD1	CASSPRTGSRETQYF	TGTGCCAGCAGCCCCCGGACAGGCTCGAGAGAGACCCAGTACTTC
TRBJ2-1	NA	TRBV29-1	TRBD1	CSGGQGVHNEQFF	TGCAGCGGCGGACAGGGGGTCCACAATGAGCAGTTCTTC
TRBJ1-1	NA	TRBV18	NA	CASSPIRGSSTEAFF	TGTGCCAGCTCACCTATTCGGGGATCGTCGACTGAAGCTTTCTTT
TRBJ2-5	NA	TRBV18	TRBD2	CASSPNSGHQETQYF	TGTGCCAGCTCACCGAATAGCGGGCACCAAGAGACCCAGTACTTC
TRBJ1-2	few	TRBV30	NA	CAWSIQGGVSGYTF	TGTGCCTGGAGTATTCAAGGGGGAGTGAGTGGCTACACCTTC
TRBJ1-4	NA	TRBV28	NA	CASSWSGGSEKLFF	TGTGCCAGCAGTTGGTCGGGGGGAAGTGAAAAACTGTTTTTT
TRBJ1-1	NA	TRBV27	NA	CASTMTGTMNTEAFF	TGTGCCAGCACCATGACAGGAACCATGAACACTGAAGCTTTCTTT
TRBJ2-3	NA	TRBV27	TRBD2	CASSRNTGTSGRNPTDTQYF	TGTGCCAGCAGCCGAAACACCGGGACTAGCGGGAGGAACCCCACAGATACGCAGTATTTT
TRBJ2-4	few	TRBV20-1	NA	CSASRGNIQYF	TGCAGTGCTAGCCGGGGAAACATTCAGTACTTC
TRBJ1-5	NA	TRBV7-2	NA	CASSPQPQQPQHF	TGTGCCAGCAGCCCGCAGCCACAGCAGCCCCAGCATTTT
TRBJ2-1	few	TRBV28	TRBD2	CASSLSGTYNEQFF	TGTGCCAGCAGTTTGAGCGGGACCTACAATGAGCAGTTCTTC
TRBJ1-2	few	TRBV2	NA	CASSEDSYYGYTF	TGTGCCAGCAGTGAGGACAGCTACTATGGCTACACCTTC
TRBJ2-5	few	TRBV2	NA	CASSPRLGETQYF	TGTGCCAGCAGCCCACGACTAGGGGAGACCCAGTACTTC
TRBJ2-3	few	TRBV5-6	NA	CASSLERLGLSQYF	TGTGCCAGCAGCTTGGAGAGACTAGGCCTATCGCAGTATTTT
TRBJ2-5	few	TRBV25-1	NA	CASSKSAIYQETQYF	TGTGCCAGCAGTAAGAGCGCAATCTACCAAGAGACCCAGTACTTC
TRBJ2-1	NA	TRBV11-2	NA	CASFPQGGEQFF	TGTGCCAGCTTCCCACAGGGCGGTGAGCAGTTCTTC
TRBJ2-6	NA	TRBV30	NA	CAWRGGRGANVLTF	TGTGCCTGGAGAGGAGGACGTGGGGCCAACGTCCTGACTTTC
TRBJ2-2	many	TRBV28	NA	CASSLHPSRAGELFF	TGTGCCAGCAGTTTACACCCCAGCCGGGCCGGGGAGCTGTTTTTT
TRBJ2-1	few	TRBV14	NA	CASSQDPYTGYKQFF	TGTGCCAGCAGCCAAGATCCGTACACCGGGTATAAGCAGTTCTTC
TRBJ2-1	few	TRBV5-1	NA	CASSLTQRDNEQFF	TGCGCCAGCAGCTTGACCCAGCGAGACAATGAGCAGTTCTTC
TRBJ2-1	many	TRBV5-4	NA	CASSLGGNSYNEQFF	TGTGCCAGCAGCTTGGGCGGGAACTCCTACAATGAGCAGTTCTTC
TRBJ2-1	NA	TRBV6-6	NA	CASSYSTGPNEQFF	TGTGCCAGCAGTTACTCGACAGGTCCCAATGAGCAGTTCTTC
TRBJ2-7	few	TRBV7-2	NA	CASSPGSGFSYEQYF	TGTGCCAGCTCCCCGGGCAGCGGCTTCTCCTACGAGCAGTACTTC
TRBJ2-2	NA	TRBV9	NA	CASSVELYTGELFF	TGTGCCAGCAGCGTAGAATTATACACCGGGGAGCTGTTTTTT
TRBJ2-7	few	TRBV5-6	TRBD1	CASSWDRYEQYF	TGTGCCAGCAGCTGGGACAGGTACGAGCAGTACTTC
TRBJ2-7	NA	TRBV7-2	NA	CASSPRAGGAEQYF	TGTGCCAGCAGCCCCCGGGCTGGGGGGGCCGAGCAGTACTTC
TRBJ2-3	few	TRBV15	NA	CATSRAFGSSTDTQYF	TGTGCCACCAGCAGAGCTTTCGGGAGCTCCACAGATACGCAGTATTTT
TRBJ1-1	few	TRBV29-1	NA	CSVEDRQGRGTEAFF	TGCAGCGTTGAAGATAGGCAGGGTCGAGGAACTGAAGCTTTCTTT
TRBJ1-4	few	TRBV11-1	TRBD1	CASTTASGQGGEKLFF	TGTGCCAGCACCACGGCGTCGGGACAGGGAGGTGAAAAACTGTTTTTT
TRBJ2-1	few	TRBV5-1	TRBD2	CASSGGLAGVDEQFF	TGCGCCAGCAGCGGGGGACTAGCGGGAGTCGATGAGCAGTTCTTC
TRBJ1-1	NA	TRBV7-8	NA	CASSIQGQGTEAFF	TGTGCCAGCAGCATACAGGGACAAGGGACTGAAGCTTTCTTT
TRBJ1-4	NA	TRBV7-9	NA	CASSPINEKLFF	TGTGCCAGCAGCCCAATCAATGAAAAACTGTTTTTT
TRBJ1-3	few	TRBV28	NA	CASTEGVGNTIYF	TGTGCCAGCACCGAGGGGGTTGGAAACACCATATATTTT
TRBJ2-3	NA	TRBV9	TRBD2	CASSVTGGAGDTQYF	TGTGCCAGCAGCGTAACGGGAGGGGCAGGAGATACGCAGTATTTT
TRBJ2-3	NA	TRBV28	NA	CASNLSGETSTDTQYF	TGTGCCAGCAACCTGTCGGGGGAAACCAGCACAGATACGCAGTATTTT
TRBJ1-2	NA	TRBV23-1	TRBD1	CASSLRDSDYGYGYTF	TGCGCCAGCAGTCTCCGGGACAGTGACTATGGCTATGGCTACACCTTC
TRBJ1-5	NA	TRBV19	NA	CASSIRQDNQPQHF	TGTGCCAGTAGTATAAGGCAGGACAATCAGCCCCAGCATTTT
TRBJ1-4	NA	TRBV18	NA	CASSPGQGIEEKLFF	TGTGCCAGCTCACCGGGTCAGGGTATTGAGGAAAAACTGTTTTTT
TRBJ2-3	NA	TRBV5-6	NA	CASSFTGTDTQYF	TGTGCCAGCAGCTTCACGGGCACAGATACGCAGTATTTT
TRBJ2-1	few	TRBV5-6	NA	CASSYTGSGNNEQFF	TGTGCCAGCAGCTATACAGGGAGCGGGAACAATGAGCAGTTCTTC
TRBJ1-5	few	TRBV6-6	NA	CASGGQGDQPQHF	TGTGCCAGCGGGGGCCAGGGAGATCAGCCCCAGCATTTT
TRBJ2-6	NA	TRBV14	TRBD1	CASSTGAAGANVLTF	TGTGCCAGCAGCACAGGGGCGGCTGGGGCCAACGTCCTGACTTTC
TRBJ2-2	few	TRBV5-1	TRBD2	CASSLASGRLANTGELFF	TGCGCCAGCAGCTTGGCTAGCGGGAGGCTCGCGAACACCGGGGAGCTGTTTTTT
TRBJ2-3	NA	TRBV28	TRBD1	CASSFRTGGAADTQYF	TGTGCCAGCAGTTTCCGGACAGGGGGCGCGGCAGATACGCAGTATTTT
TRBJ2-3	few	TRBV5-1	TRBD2	CASSLTVASGSEDTQYF	TGCGCCAGCAGCTTGACGGTGGCTAGCGGGAGCGAAGATACGCAGTATTTT
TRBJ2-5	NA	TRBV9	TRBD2	CASSRRTSGLQETQYF	TGTGCCAGCAGCCGAAGGACTAGCGGGCTCCAAGAGACCCAGTACTTC
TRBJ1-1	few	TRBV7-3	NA	CASSLQGGNTEAFF	TGTGCCAGCAGCTTACAGGGAGGGAACACTGAAGCTTTCTTT
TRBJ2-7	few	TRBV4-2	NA	CASSQERVDEQYF	TGTGCCAGCAGCCAAGAGCGGGTGGACGAGCAGTACTTC
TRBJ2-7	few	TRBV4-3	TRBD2	CASSQELAGLGGYEQYF	TGCGCCAGCAGCCAAGAACTAGCGGGCCTTGGGGGCTACGAGCAGTACTTC
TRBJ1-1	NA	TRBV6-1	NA	CASSEGAGAEAFF	TGTGCCAGCAGTGAAGGGGCAGGGGCTGAAGCTTTCTTT
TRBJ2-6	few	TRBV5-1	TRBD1	CASSSGQGARGANVLTF	TGCGCCAGCAGCTCGGGACAGGGGGCGCGCGGGGCCAACGTCCTGACTTTC
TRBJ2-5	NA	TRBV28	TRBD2	CATGASAGVETQYF	TGTGCCACTGGGGCTAGTGCGGGAGTGGAGACCCAGTACTTC
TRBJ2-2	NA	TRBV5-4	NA	CASSNPTIGAGELFF	TGTGCCAGCAGCAATCCGACGATAGGGGCCGGGGAGCTGTTTTTT
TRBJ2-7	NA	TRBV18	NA	CASSPDAGGYEQYF	TGTGCCAGCTCACCTGATGCAGGGGGGTACGAGCAGTACTTC
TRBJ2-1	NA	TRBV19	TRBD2	CASSQLAGARNEQFF	TGTGCCAGTAGCCAACTAGCGGGGGCAAGGAATGAGCAGTTCTTC
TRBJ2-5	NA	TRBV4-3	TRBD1	CASSPFGPGQGTAGETQYF	TGCGCCAGCAGCCCTTTCGGACCGGGACAGGGAACGGCCGGGGAGACCCAGTACTTC
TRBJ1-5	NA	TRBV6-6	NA	CASSPPGVGNQPQHF	TGTGCCAGCAGTCCTCCGGGGGTGGGCAATCAGCCCCAGCATTTT
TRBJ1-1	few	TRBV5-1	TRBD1	CASSLGQGMMNTEAFF	TGCGCCAGCAGCCTCGGACAGGGAATGATGAACACTGAAGCTTTCTTT